The T cell receptor beta chain under discussion was sequenced for a study of blood T cell repertoires in COVID-19. Study details: COVID-19 samples from acute and convalescent phases originated in the United States, Italy and Spain. PBMCs, B-cell-depleted T cells, or T cells provided the cDNA or gDNA that made up the material.

CDR3 length: 17 amino acids. From germline, CDR1 is MNHNS and CDR2 SASEGT. Trimming removed 2 bases from V and 5 bases from J, with 19 bases in between. Enrolment of Seattle patients took place during active infection, and they were followed longitudinally. Study processing details: Amplifying reference gene primers gave estimates of nucleated cell counts. Assay: immunoSEQ multiplex PCR; the TCRdb copy retains only in-frame clones and omits some. V and J calls plus clone size are reproduced from that table; the DNA served to infer D and trimming. Seen here are 100,000 to 150,000 clones, more than 80% observed once, and the top ten hold around 3.3%.

Material: peripheral blood. This TCR was sampled from an elderly woman with COVID-19, enrolled during active disease. The chain employs TRBV6-1 and TRBJ1-5; TRBD1 is a possible D gene (5 bases). CDR3 in DNA: TGTGCCAGCAGTGAATTGTGGTTGACAGCCAGCCATCAGCCCCAGCATTTT. Protein sequence: CASSELWLTASHQPQHF.